The subject of this entry is one TCR beta chain. Under the authors' procedure: Reference gene primer amplification yielded estimated nucleated cell counts. Sequenced by immunoSEQ multiplex PCR; TCRdb stores in-frame clones only, minus some. For V, J and clone size, that table is used; D and trimming come from the DNA. The sample carries 220,000 or so clones, 70% to 85% recorded once. Those who participated ranged in age from roughly 18 to 100 years and resided in 20 to 25 US areas. Clinical history as reported by participants underpinned cohort assignment. The entry originates in a study of blood T cell repertoires in COVID-19. Looking at the study overall: Nucleic acid was either cDNA or gDNA, and it came from T cells, B-cell-depleted T cells, or PBMCs.

This CDR3 has 14 amino acids. Trimming stripped 5 bases from V and 1 base from J, with 9 bases between. Germline V lookup: CDR1 LNHDA, CDR2 SQIVND (reference sequence). V and J are TRBV19 and TRBJ1-5, with D possibly TRBD1 on 5 matching bases. This clonotype was obtained from a woman aged 40 to 49 with acute COVID-19. The sample was PBMCs or T cells enriched from blood (not recorded which). The CDR3 nucleotides are TGTGCCAGTAGTGTGACAGTCAGCAATCAGCCCCAGCATTTT. It encodes CASSVTVSNQPQHF.